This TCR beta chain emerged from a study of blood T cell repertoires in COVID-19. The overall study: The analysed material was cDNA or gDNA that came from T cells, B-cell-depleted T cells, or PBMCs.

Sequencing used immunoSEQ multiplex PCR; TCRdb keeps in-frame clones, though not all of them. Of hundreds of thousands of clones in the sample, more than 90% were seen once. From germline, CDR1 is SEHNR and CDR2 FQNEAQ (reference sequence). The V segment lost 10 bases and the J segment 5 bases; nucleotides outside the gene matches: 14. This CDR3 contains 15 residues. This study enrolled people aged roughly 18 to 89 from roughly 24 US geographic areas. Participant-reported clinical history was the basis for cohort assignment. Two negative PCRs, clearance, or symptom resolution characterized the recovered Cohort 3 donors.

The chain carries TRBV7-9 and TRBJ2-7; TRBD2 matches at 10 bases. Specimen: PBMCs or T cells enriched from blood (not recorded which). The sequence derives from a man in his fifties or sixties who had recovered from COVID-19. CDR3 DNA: TGTGCCACCCGAGGAGGTCTAGCGGGAGTAAACGAGCAGTACTTC. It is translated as CATRGGLAGVNEQYF.